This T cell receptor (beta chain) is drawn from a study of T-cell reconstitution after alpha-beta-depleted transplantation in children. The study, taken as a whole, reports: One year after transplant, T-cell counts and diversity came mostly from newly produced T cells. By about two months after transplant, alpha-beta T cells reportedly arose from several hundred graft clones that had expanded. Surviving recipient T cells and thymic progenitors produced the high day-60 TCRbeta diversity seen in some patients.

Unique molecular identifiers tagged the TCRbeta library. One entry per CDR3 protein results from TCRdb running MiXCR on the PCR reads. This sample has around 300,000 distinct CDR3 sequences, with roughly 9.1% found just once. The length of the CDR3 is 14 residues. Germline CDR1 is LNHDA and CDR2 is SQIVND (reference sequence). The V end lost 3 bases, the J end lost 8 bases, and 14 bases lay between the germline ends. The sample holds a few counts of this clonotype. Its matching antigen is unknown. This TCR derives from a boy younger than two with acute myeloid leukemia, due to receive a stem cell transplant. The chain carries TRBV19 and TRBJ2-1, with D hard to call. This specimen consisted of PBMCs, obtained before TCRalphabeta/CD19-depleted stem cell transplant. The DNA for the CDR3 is TGTGCCAGTAGTATCGGCCCCCGTCTGGATGAGCAGTTCTTC. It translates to CASSIGPRLDEQFF. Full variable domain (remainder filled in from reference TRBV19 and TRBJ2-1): DGGITQSPKYLFRKEGQNVTLSCEQNLNHDAMYWYRQDPGQGLRLIYYSQIVNDFQKGDIAEGYSVSREKKESFPLTVTSAQKNPTAFYLCASSIGPRLDEQFFGPGTRLTVL.